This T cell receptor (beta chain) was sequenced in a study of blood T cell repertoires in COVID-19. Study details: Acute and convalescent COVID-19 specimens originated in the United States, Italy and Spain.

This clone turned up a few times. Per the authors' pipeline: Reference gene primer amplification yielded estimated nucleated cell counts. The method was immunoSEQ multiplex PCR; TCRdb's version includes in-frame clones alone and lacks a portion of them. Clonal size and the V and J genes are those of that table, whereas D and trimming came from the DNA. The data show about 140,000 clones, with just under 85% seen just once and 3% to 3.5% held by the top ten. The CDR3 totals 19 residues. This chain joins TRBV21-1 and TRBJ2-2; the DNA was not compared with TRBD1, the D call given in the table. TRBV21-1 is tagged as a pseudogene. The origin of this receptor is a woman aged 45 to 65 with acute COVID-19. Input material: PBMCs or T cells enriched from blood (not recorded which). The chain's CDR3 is CASSKSRPGRQANTGELFF. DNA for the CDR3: TGTGCCAGCAGCAAATCTAGGCCAGGGCGCCAGGCGAACACCGGGGAGCTGTTTTTT.